The 25 T cell receptor beta chains below all came from one sample that was sequenced in a study of control samples from healthy donors and cancer patients. Assay used: immunoSEQ multiplex PCR; TCRdb lists only in-frame clones, some missing. The profile covers about 160,000 clones, with around 94% appearing a single time and 14% taken by the ten largest. Sequenced material: PBMCs. These receptors all come from a man aged 55 to 70 with colorectal cancer.

The genes are TRBV29-1 and TRBJ2-6, with no clear D. Per the germline V gene, CDR1 is SQVTM and CDR2 is ANQGSEA. The V end lost 3 bases, the J end lost 3 bases, and 9 bases lay between the germline ends. The CDR3 runs 14 residues. The CDR3 region is CSVDEVGGANVLTF. The CDR3 coding sequence is TGCAGCGTTGACGAGGTCGGTGGGGCCAACGTCCTGACTTTC. The whole variable domain, remainder taken from reference TRBV29-1 and TRBJ2-6, is SAVISQKPSRDICQRGTSLTIQCQVDSQVTMMFWYRQQPGQSLTLIATANQGSEATYESGFVIDKFPISRPNLTFSTLTVSNMSPEDSSIYLCSVDEVGGANVLTFGAGSRLTVL.

The chain is built from TRBV2 and TRBJ2-5, with no clear D. Germline-derived CDR1 and CDR2 are SNHLY and FYNNEI. This CDR3 spans 12 amino acids. With 2 bases removed from V and 5 bases from J, the gap between germline ends came to 6 bases. The DNA of the CDR3 is TGTGCCAGCAGTGAAATTGTGGAGACCCAGTACTTC. It is translated as CASSEIVETQYF.

The chain combines TRBV4-3 with TRBJ2-2; the D is unclear. The CDR3 runs 15 residues. Per germline, CDR1 LGHNA and CDR2 YSLEER. Trimming removed 1 base from V and 2 bases from J, with 8 bases in between. The CDR3 coding sequence is TGCGCCAGCAGCCAAGGGACCTCAAACACCGGGGAGCTGTTTTTT. Protein product: CASSQGTSNTGELFF.

This clone was observed once. This rearrangement joins TRBV6-1 to TRBJ2-3, with D possibly TRBD2 on 6 matching bases. This CDR3 has 16 amino acids. Germline V gene data show CDR1 as MNHNS and CDR2 as SASEGT. Trimming removed 4 bases from V and 0 bases from J, with 14 bases in between. DNA for the CDR3: TGTGCCAGCAGTGGCGGGGTCAGCCCTAGCACAGATACGCAGTATTTT. The encoded protein is CASSGGVSPSTDTQYF.

This chain links TRBV4-1 with TRBJ1-1; unclear D gene. Germline CDR1 and CDR2: MGHRA and YSYEKL. The V and J ends lost 3 bases and 1 base respectively, with 9 bases between them. The CDR3 runs to 14 residues. CDR3 DNA sequence: TGCGCCAGCAGCCAGGGAGTGGGGAACACTGAAGCTTTCTTT. This codes for CASSQGVGNTEAFF.

The chain employs TRBV5-7 and TRBJ1-1; no definite D call. TRBV5-7 is an open reading frame whose function is uncertain. The CDR3 length is 13 residues. Between the trimmed V and J ends, which lost 5 bases and 11 bases, there was a span of 19 bases. CDR3 sequence (DNA): TGTGCCAGCAGGCTACGGGAGTTTAAAGAGGCTTTCTTT. It is translated as CASRLREFKEAFF.

The chain links TRBV6-5 to TRBJ2-6; 10 bases map to TRBD1. Germline V gene data show CDR1 as MNHEY and CDR2 as SVGAGI. The J segment lost 4 bases and the V segment lost 6 bases, leaving 3 bases of the junction unmatched. The CDR3 length is 15 residues. In DNA, the CDR3 is TGTGCCAGCAGGACAGGGGGCTCAGGGGCCAACGTCCTGACTTTC. It translates to CASRTGGSGANVLTF.

The rearrangement uses TRBV3-1 (or the pseudogene TRBV3-2) and TRBJ2-2; D uncertain. CDR3 length: 16 residues. Germline lookup yields CDR1 LGHDT and CDR2 YNNKEL (reference sequence). Trimming took 1 base from V and 1 from J, leaving 10 bases between them. Here the CDR3 reads CASSQGGRQNTGELFF. The CDR3 DNA follows: TGTGCCAGCAGCCAAGGTGGGCGTCAGAACACCGGGGAGCTGTTTTTT.

The V and J genes are TRBV27 and TRBJ1-6, with 7 bases matching TRBD1. The CDR3 consists of 12 residues. V dropped 11 bases and J dropped 4; count of bases not matched to a gene: 2. Germline CDR1 MNHEY, CDR2 SMNVEV (reference sequence). Written as DNA, the CDR3 is TGTGCCTCGGGACAGTATAATTCACCCCTCCACTTT. It encodes CASGQYNSPLHF.

CDR3 in DNA: TGTGCCATCAGAGCAGATAAAGCTAACTATGGCTACACCTTC. This translates into CAIRADKANYGYTF. The chain joins TRBV10-3 to TRBJ1-2; D call uncertain. V lost 6 bases, J lost 0 bases, and 11 bases lay in between. Germline CDR1 ENHRY, CDR2 SYGVKD. CDR3 length: 14 residues.

In its sample, this clone was seen once. J is TRBJ1-2 and V is TRBV10-1; D is unresolved. The V gene lost 5 bases and the J gene lost 1 base, with 8 bases spanning the gap. The germline V gene encodes CDR1 WNHNN and CDR2 SYGVQD (reference sequence). The CDR3 is made up of 13 amino acids. The DNA of the CDR3 is TGCGCCAGCAGTCCAAGGATTAACTATGGCTACACCTTC. Residues: CASSPRINYGYTF.

The V gene is TRBV4-3, the J gene TRBJ1-6, with 8 bases fitting TRBD1. The CDR3 is 16 residues long. The junction had 8 bases not matched to a gene; V was cut back by 2 bases and J by 8 bases. CDR1 and CDR2 (germline): LGHNA, YSLEER. This chain's CDR3 is CASSQSSQGAYSPLHF. The CDR3 coding sequence is TGCGCCAGCAGCCAAAGTAGTCAGGGGGCGTATTCACCCCTCCACTTT.

V and J are TRBV6-6 and TRBJ2-2; 10 nucleotides align to TRBD1. This CDR3 spans 15 amino acids. The trim removed 7 bases at V and 2 bases at J, leaving 4 bases unmatched. Looked up from germline, CDR1 is MNHNY and CDR2 is SVGAGI (reference sequence). The CDR3 nucleotides are TGTGCCAGCACCGACAGGGGGCAAAACACCGGGGAGCTGTTTTTT. This codes for CASTDRGQNTGELFF.

The chain combines TRBV30 with TRBJ2-7, with D uncertain. The CDR3 spans 15 residues. Germline CDR1 is GTSNPN and CDR2 is SVGIG (reference sequence). V lost 0 bases to trimming and J lost 1 base, with 13 bases between them. The CDR3 nucleotides are TGTGCCTGGAGTGTAAGGCGCGACTCTTCCTACGAGCAGTACTTC. Residues: CAWSVRRDSSYEQYF.

The genes are TRBV7-2 and TRBJ2-1; possibly TRBD2 for D (6 bases). CDR1 is SGHTA and CDR2 is FQGNSA in the germline V gene. V lost 0 bases and J 9 bases, leaving 9 bases between the germline ends. This CDR3 has 13 residues. CDR3 sequence: CASSLALGGEQFF. In nucleotides, the CDR3 is TGTGCCAGCAGCTTAGCGCTGGGGGGTGAGCAGTTCTTC.

The chain has TRBV30 and TRBJ2-7; 7 bases agree with TRBD1. The germline V gene encodes CDR1 GTSNPN and CDR2 SVGIG (reference sequence). The V segment lost 1 base and the J segment 5 bases; nucleotides outside the gene matches: 8. The CDR3 contains 14 residues. The CDR3 DNA is TGTGCCTGGAGTGCCCTACAGGGGTGGCACGAGCAGTACTTC. Encoded protein: CAWSALQGWHEQYF.

This clone was counted only a few times. The chain is built from TRBV11-3 and TRBJ2-7, with D unresolved. The V gene's germline CDR1 is SGHNT and CDR2 YENEEA. Trimming removed 3 bases from V and 5 bases from J, with 2 bases in between. This CDR3 is 10 amino acids long. CDR3 in DNA: TGTGCCAGCAGCTTCGACGAGCAGTACTTC. Translation: CASSFDEQYF. Looking up the rest from reference TRBV11-3 and TRBJ2-7 gives the full variable domain: EAGVVQSPRYKIIEKKQPVAFWCNPISGHNTLYWYLQNLGQGPELLIRYENEEAVDDSQLPKDRFSAERLKGVDSTLKIQPAELGDSAVYLCASSFDEQYFGPGTRLTVT.

J is TRBJ1-2 and V is TRBV5-1, with no clear D. Germline loops: CDR1 SGHRS, CDR2 YFSETQ. The CDR3 is made up of 15 amino acids. Trimming shortened V by 4 bases and J by 7 bases, and 20 bases separated the two germline ends. As DNA, the CDR3 is TGCGCCAGCAGCCGAGACGCTAGTGGTCGATCTGGCTACACCTTC. Its protein is CASSRDASGRSGYTF.

V and J are TRBV4-1 and TRBJ2-7; unclear D gene. The CDR3 covers 16 residues. The germline V gene encodes CDR1 MGHRA and CDR2 YSYEKL. Trimming took 2 bases from V and 0 from J, leaving 14 bases between them. CDR3 in DNA: TGCGCCAGCAGCCAATTTTTAGGTTCTTACTCCTACGAGCAGTACTTC. Its protein is CASSQFLGSYSYEQYF.

Comment on this clone: The identical CDR3 is also encoded by other nucleotide sequences in the sample. This rearrangement joins TRBV7-9 to TRBJ1-5, with D possibly being TRBD1 (6 bases). Trimming took off 6 bases at V and 4 bases at J, with 13 bases between the two ends. This CDR3 is built from 14 residues. Germline CDR1 SEHNR, CDR2 FQNEAQ (reference sequence). The CDR3, as DNA: TGTGCCAGCAGTAGAGGAGGGGGAAATCAGCCCCAGCATTTT. Its protein product is CASSRGGGNQPQHF.

This chain uses TRBV2 with TRBJ2-1; D is perhaps TRBD1 (6 bases). V was pared by 2 bases and J by 3 bases, with 8 bases between. Per the germline V gene, CDR1 is SNHLY and CDR2 is FYNNEI. The CDR3 length is 14 residues. The CDR3 region has the DNA TGTGCCAGCAGTGAAAGGGGGTACTACAATGAGCAGTTCTTC. Translation gives CASSERGYYNEQFF.

The chain combines TRBV7-9 with TRBJ1-1, with a weak D call TRBD1 (5 bases). This CDR3 is 13 amino acids long. The V gene's germline CDR1 is SEHNR and CDR2 FQNEAQ (reference sequence). As DNA, the CDR3 is TGTTCAATCATAAGGGGAGAGAACACTGAAGCTTTCTTT. It codes for CSIIRGENTEAFF.

V is TRBV9 and J is TRBJ1-1, with no clear D. CDR1 SGDLS and CDR2 YYNGEE come from the germline V gene. Trimming shortened V by 4 bases and J by 1 base, and 8 bases separated the two germline ends. This CDR3 comprises 13 residues. CDR3 DNA sequence: TGTGCCAGCAGCCCCGACGGGAACACTGAAGCTTTCTTT. It is translated as CASSPDGNTEAFF. Combining the CDR3 with reference TRBV9 and TRBJ1-1 gives the whole variable domain DSGVTQTPKHLITATGQRVTLRCSPRSGDLSVYWYQQSLDQGLQFLIQYYNGEERAKGNILERFSAQQFPDLHSELNLSSLELGDSALYFCASSPDGNTEAFFGQGTRLTVV.

V usage is TRBV3-1 (or the pseudogene TRBV3-2) and J usage is TRBJ1-1; maybe TRBD1 (6 bases). Per the germline V gene, CDR1 is LGHDT and CDR2 is YNNKEL (reference sequence). The germline V and J ends were trimmed by 1 base and 4 bases, with 10 bases remaining between them. This CDR3 is built from 14 residues. The CDR3 loop reads CASSQVQGGTEAFF. CDR3 DNA sequence: TGTGCCAGCAGCCAAGTTCAAGGGGGCACTGAAGCTTTCTTT.

The chain is built from TRBV19 and TRBJ2-1, with D unclear. The CDR3 totals 14 residues. The ends were cut back, 1 base at V and 5 bases at J, with 9 bases in the middle. Germline CDR1 reads LNHDA; CDR2 reads SQIVND (reference sequence). CDR3 nucleotides: TGTGCCAGTAGTATAGGTCGAGGAGACAATGAGCAGTTCTTC. Its translation is CASSIGRGDNEQFF.